Listed here are 5 T cell receptor beta chains from one sample, sequenced in a study of T cells after yellow fever vaccination. MiXCR was run by TCRdb on the 5' RACE reads, yielding one entry per CDR3 protein. The data hold about 400,000 distinct CDR3 sequences, with approximately 6% observed a single time. The sample here was PBMCs, taken 5 days after the yellow fever booster vaccination. These receptors all come from a man aged 25 to 40 who received the YFV17D yellow fever vaccine.

The sample holds a few counts of this clonotype. The V and J genes are TRBV5-6 and TRBJ2-1; D is possibly TRBD1 or TRBD2 (5 bases each). This CDR3 is 15 amino acids long. Trimming removed 5 bases from V and 5 bases from J, with 17 bases in between. CDR1 and CDR2 (germline): SGHDT, YYEEEE. The CDR3 DNA reads TGTGCCAGCAGTCATGGGGGAGCGAAGAACAATGAGCAGTTCTTC. Encoded protein: CASSHGGAKNNEQFF.

This clonotype came up a few times. The chain links TRBV20-1 to TRBJ1-6, with D perhaps TRBD1 (5 bases). CDR3 size: 12 residues. The germline V gene encodes CDR1 DFQATT and CDR2 SNEGSKA (reference sequence). The V end lost 7 bases, the J end lost 16 bases, and 20 bases lay between the germline ends. This CDR3 reads CSGWVGLDSLHF. The CDR3 nucleotides are TGCAGTGGCTGGGTGGGGCTGGATTCTCTCCACTTT.

This chain links TRBV6-1 with TRBJ2-4; 7 nucleotides align to TRBD1. V shed 5 bases and J 2 bases; nucleotides not matched to a gene: 6. CDR1 and CDR2 (germline): MNHNS, SASEGT. The CDR3 spans 15 residues. The CDR3 is CASSLTGLSKNIQYF. The CDR3 DNA is TGTGCCAGCAGTCTGACAGGGTTGTCCAAAAACATTCAGTACTTC.

Ten or more counts support this clonotype. The chain is built from TRBV29-1 and TRBJ2-7; TRBD1 or TRBD2 may be the D gene (6 bases each). The CDR3 has 13 residues. Trimming stripped 4 bases from V and 3 bases from J, with 13 bases between. Germline-derived CDR1 and CDR2 are SQVTM and ANQGSEA. The CDR3 DNA follows: TGCAGCGTTGTTTGGGGGGCCGGCTACGAGCAGTACTTC. It yields the protein CSVVWGAGYEQYF.

Notes on this clonotype: An end of the junction does not agree with germline; a read error may underlie this. The chain recombines TRBV6-5 with TRBJ2-4; 7 nucleotides line up with TRBD2. This CDR3 spans 15 amino acids. CDR1 and CDR2 (germline): MNHEY, SVGAGI. The CDR3 sequence is CASSSQAGRANTQYF. The CDR3 bases are TGTGCCAGCAGTTCTCAGGCGGGGAGGGCAAACACTCAGTACTTC.